This T cell receptor beta chain was profiled in a study of CXCR3-negative and CXCR3-positive naive CD8 T cells. Study-level information: The libraries yielded about 130 million TRB reads, about 1.5 +/- 0.3 million each.

On this clonotype: Its antigen remains unidentified.

The germline gives CDR1 SQVTM, CDR2 ANQGSEA. The CDR3 is 15 residues long. Points from the study as a whole: No difference in surface CD5 was seen between naive subsets, and TCR strength was inferred from TRB CDR3 properties.

The study made its TRB cDNA libraries by 5' RACE, adding UMI labels. With the 5' RACE reads reprocessed, TCRdb shows one record per CDR3 protein and no DNA. Reported are about 40,000 distinct CDR3 sequences; the ten largest clones contain around 11%. Sample: memory CD8+ T cells from blood. This sequence joins TRBV29-1 and TRBJ2-3; TCRdb outputs TRBD1, but without DNA this stays unchecked. The clonotype comes from a human donor in good health. Some clones in this sample may be carry-over from other donors' samples. The CDR3 sequence: CSVEDLPLEADTQYF.